The next 2 T cell receptor beta chains were all read from a single sample in a study of OX40 agonist ivuxolimab in advanced cancers. Libraries were prepared by immunoSEQ multiplex PCR; TCRdb keeps only in-frame clonotypes and omits some of them. The repertoire consists of 25,000 or so clones, with around 84% occurring once and the leading ten covering roughly 13%. The sequenced sample was CD4+ or CD8+ T cells sorted from blood, obtained in a trial of the OX40 agonist ivuxolimab. These receptors were taken from an adult with an advanced solid tumor such as melanoma, head and neck, liver or kidney cancer.

The chain employs TRBV6-6 and TRBJ2-3; D may be TRBD1 (6 bases). CDR3 length: 15 amino acids. Germline CDR1 MNHNY, CDR2 SVGAGI (reference sequence). Trimming shortened V by 0 bases and J by 5 bases, and 12 bases separated the two germline ends. The DNA of the CDR3 is TGTGCCAGCAGTTACTCCAGGGGAAAGCGAGATACGCAGTATTTT. It encodes CASSYSRGKRDTQYF.

The CDR3 coding sequence is TGTGCCAGCAGCGCTACAGATACGCAGTATTTT. Its translation: CASSATDTQYF. J is TRBJ2-3 and V is TRBV9; D remains unclear. The germline V gene encodes CDR1 SGDLS and CDR2 YYNGEE. Trimming stripped 3 bases from V and 3 bases from J, with 2 bases between. CDR3 length: 11 residues.